This T cell receptor beta chain was captured in a study of long-term antiretroviral therapy in people with HIV. Germline assignment: CDR1 SGHRS and CDR2 YFSETQ. The CDR3 contains 15 residues. Between the trimmed V and J ends, which lost 0 bases and 4 bases, there was a span of 10 bases. Survey-level immunoSEQ v3.0 assays were run. Sequencing aimed at roughly 35,000-55,000 T-cell genomes per sample. Profiled with immunoSEQ multiplex PCR; TCRdb holds only in-frame clones, not every one. The sample holds tens of thousands of clones, 70% to 90% seen once. Remarks on this clone: Its antigen is unknown.

Study conclusions and caveats: Transplant-donor-level diversity was not reached after ART, though diversity increased. Control repertoires displayed wider CDR3 length ranges than the HIV repertoires.

This clonotype was sampled from a woman between 45 and 65 years old with HIV. Sequencing was performed on unsorted PBMCs, taken 2.5 to 2.7 years after starting antiretroviral therapy. J is TRBJ2-2 and V is TRBV5-1, with D perhaps TRBD2 (5 bases). CDR3 protein: CASSLETRGTGELFF. The CDR3 nucleotides read TGCGCCAGCAGCTTGGAGACCCGGGGCACCGGGGAGCTGTTTTTT.